Shown below are 25 T cell receptor beta chains from a single sample sequenced in a study of blood T cell repertoires in COVID-19. Produced via immunoSEQ multiplex PCR; TCRdb's table is partial and in-frame only. The sample holds about 400,000 clones; over 75% are singletons and the top ten take 1.9%. The sample comprised PBMCs or T cells enriched from blood (not recorded which). Receptors originate from a middle-aged man in a cohort exposed to, infected with or recovered from COVID-19 (not recorded which).

The chain couples TRBV4-2 to TRBJ1-2; D might be TRBD1 (6 bases). This CDR3 spans 15 amino acids. Trimming left V 0 bases short and J 4 bases short, with 12 bases between. Germline CDR1 reads LGHNA; CDR2 reads YNFKEQ. In DNA form, the CDR3 reads TGTGCCAGCAGCCAAGAAAAGGGACACCTCTATGGCTACACCTTC. Protein sequence: CASSQEKGHLYGYTF.

This chain connects TRBV15 to TRBJ1-5; 8 nucleotides align to TRBD1. Germline values: CDR1 LNHNV, CDR2 YYDKDF (reference sequence). This CDR3 region has 16 residues. The junction had 9 bases not matched to a gene; V was cut back by 4 bases and J by 4 bases. The CDR3 spells CATSTGQGILNQPQHF. CDR3 nucleotide sequence: TGTGCCACCAGCACCGGACAGGGCATTTTGAATCAGCCCCAGCATTTT.

The chain carries TRBV5-1 and TRBJ2-3; no firm D call. There are 13 residues in the CDR3. Germline CDR1 SGHRS, CDR2 YFSETQ. The germline V and J ends were trimmed by 2 bases and 0 bases, with 4 bases remaining between them. The CDR3 coding sequence is TGCGCCAGCAGCTTACTTAGCACAGATACGCAGTATTTT. Translating gives CASSLLSTDTQYF.

This chain connects TRBV5-1 to TRBJ2-1, with TRBD2 matching over 9 bases. The germline gives CDR1 SGHRS, CDR2 YFSETQ. This CDR3 contains 17 residues. V was clipped by 0 bases and J by 4 bases; unmatched bases: 8. The CDR3, as DNA: TGCGCCAGCAGCTTGGACTCCGGGACTAGCATGTACAATGAGCAGTTCTTC. As protein: CASSLDSGTSMYNEQFF.

This chain joins TRBV27 and TRBJ2-2; maybe TRBD1 (6 bases). CDR3 length equals 13 residues. V was pared by 5 bases and J by 8 bases, with 12 bases between. Germline-derived CDR1 and CDR2 are MNHEY and SMNVEV (reference sequence). The CDR3 spells CASSPRTAGELFF. The CDR3 region has the DNA TGTGCCAGCAGTCCCCGGACAGCTGGGGAGCTGTTTTTT.

This chain uses TRBV7-9 with TRBJ2-1; TRBD2 matches at 10 bases. CDR1 SEHNR and CDR2 FQNEAQ come from the germline V gene (reference sequence). This CDR3 is built from 15 residues. The trim removed 1 base at V and 7 bases at J, leaving 4 bases unmatched. CDR3 residues: CASSLELAGSNEQFF. The CDR3 DNA reads as TGTGCCAGCAGCTTAGAACTAGCGGGGTCGAATGAGCAGTTCTTC.

The CDR3 protein is CASSSGTGAEQYF. The CDR3 DNA reads TGTGCCAGCAGCTCGGGGACAGGGGCCGAGCAGTACTTC. The chain links TRBV5-6 to TRBJ2-7; the match to TRBD1 covers 10 bases. Germline V gene lookup returns CDR1 SGHDT and CDR2 YYEEEE. J was trimmed by 6 bases and V by 3 bases; bases with no gene match: 3. The CDR3 covers 13 residues.

This chain joins TRBV5-1 and TRBJ1-3; D is unresolved. The CDR3 runs to 17 residues. Per the germline V gene, CDR1 is SGHRS and CDR2 is YFSETQ. Trimming removed 4 bases from V and 0 bases from J, with 17 bases in between. CDR3 loop: CASSPGRTPSSGNTIYF. The CDR3 bases are TGCGCCAGCAGCCCGGGCCGGACTCCGAGCTCTGGAAACACCATATATTTT.

The chain employs TRBV30 and TRBJ2-7; 9 bases match TRBD2. With 0 bases clipped from V and 2 bases from J, the junction kept 2 bases outside the gene matches. CDR1 and CDR2 from the germline V gene are GTSNPN and SVGIG (reference sequence). This CDR3 spans 14 amino acids. Here the CDR3 reads CAWSVAGGTYEQYF. CDR3 DNA sequence: TGTGCCTGGAGTGTGGCGGGAGGGACCTACGAGCAGTACTTC.

V usage is TRBV3-1 (or the pseudogene TRBV3-2) and J usage is TRBJ2-7; tentative D call: TRBD2 (6 bases). Germline V gene lookup returns CDR1 LGHDT and CDR2 YNNKEL (reference sequence). CDR3 length equals 15 residues. V was clipped by 1 base and J by 4 bases, with 14 bases between them. The CDR3 reads CASSQVPGVAYEQYF. The CDR3 bases are TGTGCCAGCAGCCAAGTGCCGGGAGTCGCATACGAGCAGTACTTC.

This chain links TRBV11-2 with TRBJ2-7, with 9 nucleotides matching TRBD1. V lost 5 bases and J lost 5; bases outside the gene matches: 10. The V gene's germline CDR1 is SGHAT and CDR2 FQNNGV. The CDR3 is 15 residues long. CDR3 bases: TGTGCCAGCAGCCCAAATACAGGGGGCGGCGACGAGCAGTACTTC. Its translation is CASSPNTGGGDEQYF. The whole variable domain, remainder taken from reference TRBV11-2 and TRBJ2-7, is EAGVAQSPRYKIIEKRQSVAFWCNPISGHATLYWYQQILGQGPKLLIQFQNNGVVDDSQLPKDRFSAERLKGVDSTLKIQPAKLEDSAVYLCASSPNTGGGDEQYFGPGTRLTVT.

The genes are TRBV3-1 (or the pseudogene TRBV3-2) and TRBJ1-5, with D perhaps matching TRBD1 (5 bases). Trimming took off 4 bases at V and 8 bases at J, with 15 bases between the two ends. Germline CDR1 and CDR2: LGHDT and YNNKEL (reference sequence). The CDR3 is made up of 14 amino acids. CDR3 bases: TGTGCCAGCAGCCCCGCGGCGGGGCTGAAGCCCCAGCATTTT. Protein sequence: CASSPAAGLKPQHF.

V usage is TRBV28 and J usage is TRBJ2-5, with 7 bases matching TRBD2. This CDR3 comprises 12 residues. Per germline, CDR1 MDHEN and CDR2 SYDVKM. V dropped 5 bases and J dropped 5; count of bases not matched to a gene: 2. CDR3 region: CASSAGRETQYF. In DNA, the CDR3 is TGTGCCAGCAGTGCCGGGAGGGAGACCCAGTACTTC.

The chain recombines TRBV18 with TRBJ1-2; D ambiguous. This CDR3 region has 13 residues. V was cut by 2 bases and J by 5 bases, with 9 bases left in between. Germline V gene data show CDR1 as KGHSH and CDR2 as LQKENI. The CDR3 nucleotides are TGTGCCAGCTCACCAGAGAGGGTATATGGCTACACCTTC. Its protein product is CASSPERVYGYTF.

CDR3 sequence reads: CASSETSAGRPEAFF. CDR3 DNA: TGTGCCAGCAGTGAAACCTCTGCAGGGCGCCCAGAAGCTTTCTTT. This rearrangement joins TRBV6-1 to TRBJ1-1, with D maybe TRBD1 (5 bases). Per germline, CDR1 MNHNS and CDR2 SASEGT. The V gene lost 2 bases and the J gene lost 8 bases, with 18 bases spanning the gap. The CDR3 is 15 amino acids.

This clone has only one observation. V and J are TRBV28 and TRBJ2-2; TRBD2 aligns across 13 bases. With V trimmed by 5 bases and J by 6 bases, 6 bases remained unmatched. This CDR3 contains 16 residues. Germline V CDR1 and CDR2: MDHEN, SYDVKM. CDR3 nucleotides: TGTGCCAGCAGTCTCTGGACTAGCGGGAGACCCGGGGAGCTGTTTTTT. Amino acids: CASSLWTSGRPGELFF.

V gene TRBV5-1 combines with J gene TRBJ2-7, with TRBD2 identical over 11 bases. The length of the CDR3 is 16 residues. After removal of 6 bases from V and 3 bases from J, the junction contained 11 bases not matched to a gene. Germline loops: CDR1 SGHRS, CDR2 YFSETQ. The CDR3 sequence: CASTVTSGSLFYEQYF. DNA for the CDR3: TGCGCCAGCACGGTCACTAGCGGGAGTTTATTCTACGAGCAGTACTTC.

In this sample, this clone turned up once. This rearrangement joins TRBV5-1 to TRBJ1-1, with 8 bases identical to TRBD1. In germline, CDR1 is SGHRS, CDR2 YFSETQ. V shed 3 bases, J shed 9 bases, and the junction held 7 bases outside the gene matches. CDR3 size: 13 residues. CDR3 nucleotides: TGCGCCAGCAGCTCGTCCCAGGGGGCGCAAGCTTTCTTT. Its translation: CASSSSQGAQAFF.

The V gene is TRBV27, the J gene TRBJ1-6, with 8 bases lining up with TRBD1. CDR3 length equals 15 residues. Losses at the gene ends were 6 bases for V and 10 bases for J; bases not matched to a gene: 11. The germline V gene encodes CDR1 MNHEY and CDR2 SMNVEV (reference sequence). The CDR3 is CASSPLDRGTSPLHF. Here the CDR3 DNA reads TGTGCCAGCAGCCCACTCGACAGGGGTACGTCACCCCTCCACTTT.

The table lists this clone with a count of one. This chain uses TRBV11-2 with TRBJ1-6; a possible D gene is TRBD1 (6 bases). Germline CDR1 SGHAT, CDR2 FQNNGV. CDR3 length: 14 residues. V lost 4 bases and J lost 5, with 9 bases in between. In nucleotides, the CDR3 is TGTGCCAGCAGCTCCTACAGGGATAATTCACCCCTCCACTTT. Its translation: CASSSYRDNSPLHF.

The V call is TRBV10-3, the J call TRBJ2-1, with 14 positions matching TRBD2. Per germline, CDR1 ENHRY and CDR2 SYGVKD. The V segment lost 7 bases and the J segment 10 bases; nucleotides outside the gene matches: 3. CDR3 length: 13 residues. CDR3 protein: CAIKGLAGEEQFF. CDR3 DNA: TGTGCCATCAAGGGACTAGCGGGAGAGGAGCAGTTCTTC.

This chain links TRBV5-4 with TRBJ2-1, with D uncertain. Germline values: CDR1 SGHNT, CDR2 YYREEE (reference sequence). CDR3 length: 15 amino acids. Trimming took 4 bases from V and 0 from J, leaving 11 bases between them. The CDR3 coding sequence is TGTGCCAGCAGCCTGGAGCGTAGCTCCTACAATGAGCAGTTCTTC. The encoded protein is CASSLERSSYNEQFF.

The chain combines TRBV7-2 with TRBJ1-2; TRBD1 matches 8 bases. From germline, CDR1 is SGHTA and CDR2 FQGNSA. The CDR3 spans 15 residues. V shed 7 bases, J shed 6 bases, and the junction held 13 bases outside the gene matches. The CDR3 is CASTPRGDRSHGYTF. CDR3 coding DNA: TGTGCCAGCACTCCCCGAGGGGACAGGTCGCATGGCTACACCTTC. The entire variable domain, with the rest obtained from reference TRBV7-2 and TRBJ1-2, is as follows: GAGVSQSPSNKVTEKGKDVELRCDPISGHTALYWYRQSLGQGLEFLIYFQGNSAPDKSGLPSDRFSAERTGGSVSTLTIQRTQQEDSAVYLCASTPRGDRSHGYTFGSGTRLTVV.

The V and J genes are TRBV14 and TRBJ1-2, with TRBD1 identical over 9 bases. Germline loops: CDR1 SGHDN, CDR2 FVKESK. V gave up 4 bases and J gave up 8 bases; unmatched junction bases: 8. The CDR3 runs to 14 residues. CDR3 in DNA: TGTGCCAGCAGCCTCCGCGGGACAGGGTCCGGCTACACCTTC. It encodes CASSLRGTGSGYTF.

The chain carries TRBV7-8 and TRBJ1-5; no clear D gene. The germline V gene encodes CDR1 SGHVS and CDR2 FQNEAQ. The CDR3 loop spans 15 amino acids. V was clipped by 1 base and J by 4 bases, with 11 bases between them. CDR3 in amino acids: CASSLVAQVNQPQHF. CDR3 DNA: TGTGCCAGCAGCTTAGTCGCTCAGGTAAATCAGCCCCAGCATTTT.